This TCR beta chain was recorded in a study of Graves' ophthalmopathy and Graves' hyperthyroidism. On the study more broadly: Over 18 months of follow-up, stable hyperthyroidism required that no ophthalmopathy appear. Study-level points and caveats: Ophthalmopathy progression cases were predicted by the model with roughly 71% sensitivity and 72.22% specificity.

CDR3 length: 14 residues. Losses at the gene ends were 2 bases for V and 6 bases for J; bases not matched to a gene: 5. Germline CDR1 and CDR2: SGHRS and YFSETQ. Ages of hyperthyroidism patients ran from 18 to 65, and their diagnoses were new, under 2 months' duration. This clonotype came up many times. Its target is not known. Using RNA transcripts, the TCR beta CDR3 regions were amplified. HTBI primers served in a first-round RT-PCR, which a second-round multiplex PCR followed. One entry per CDR3 protein results from TCRdb running MiXCR on the multiplex PCR reads. The table lists around 1,000,000 distinct CDR3 sequences, approximately 35% of them singletons.

This TCR was sampled from an adult man with Graves' hyperthyroidism. The genes are TRBV5-1 and TRBJ2-7; 10 bases agree with TRBD1. The sample comprised peripheral blood or thyroid tissue (not recorded which). Here the CDR3 DNA reads TGCGCCAGCAGCTTCCGGGACAGGGGCGCCGAGCAGTACTTC. This encodes CASSFRDRGAEQYF.